The entry that follows covers one T cell receptor (beta chain) sequence. This clone was counted between two and nine times. This receptor's antigen is unknown. No base quality information exists; no much larger clone differs at one position. The cohort comprised hundreds of healthy bone marrow donors. At the time of sampling, every cohort member was nominally healthy, though immune exposures that went unrecorded were likely present. The donor tested CMV seronegative, placing the donor among the approximately 400 seronegative members of the cohort. A peripheral blood sample was provided by each donor, and peripheral blood mononuclear cells were used for TCR beta sequencing. The Qiagen DNeasy Blood Extraction Kit was used to extract genomic DNA from the blood cell samples. The CDR3 goes from the cysteine to the phenylalanine over 11 residues. The only DNA kept is the CDR3, 33 bases in frame from the first base. CDR1 KGHSH and CDR2 LQKENI were looked up in the germline V gene. The germline V end is reduced by 6 bases and the J end by 15 bases; junction bases left unmatched: 8.

This record belongs to a study of cytomegalovirus exposure and HLA in healthy donors (dated by TCRdb to about 2017). Notes on the research overall: An earlier analysis of approximately 640 of the donors reported 250 to 300 Gb of sequence data and some 100 million unique TCR beta sequences from 190 million or so T cells. Around 320 gigabases of sequencing data and approximately 80 million unique TCR sequences were included in an early release covering about 700 HLA-typed donors. The genetic ancestry cluster associated with self-reported Caucasian donors included 70% to 85% of the roughly 400 genotyped donors. The study was designed to test whether signatures of past pathogen exposure could be identified by cataloging public T cell receptors. Using immunosequencing, the study profiled T cell repertoires from about 610 subjects and related those repertoires to cytomegalovirus serostatus. Besides the first cohort of 550 to 750 subjects, a separate validation cohort made up of roughly 120 different subjects was used. To predict cytomegalovirus infection status, the study brought together high-throughput TCR immunosequencing, statistical association of individual TCRs with disease status, and machine learning. In a later analysis, previously published TCR beta repertoires from several hundred donors were re-analyzed and high-resolution HLA genotyping was added so that TCR occurrence patterns could be studied. The later analysis used no new phenotypic data to find candidate immune exposures, relying instead on TCR beta sequences and their occurrence across donors. An earlier analysis of 500 to 750 of the donors applied high-throughput TCR beta sequencing to assess whether each TCR beta V gene segment acted as functional or pseudogenic. Donor age, sex, ethnicity and CMV serostatus were collected together with the repertoire data. In a later genetic analysis, genome-wide SNP genotypes for about 60% of the 666 donors were used, and that subset was treated as a discovery cohort. Every repertoire in the discovery cohort had been generated on one and the same sequencing platform. HLA typing covered class I and class II loci at four-digit resolution. The number of typed donors differed by locus: about 620-630 for A, B, C, DRB1 and DQB1; about 520 for DQA1; approximately 600 for DPA1; and approximately 450 for DPB1. About five DR-DQ haplotypes were treated as single units for association and clustering because of strong linkage in the cohort. On average, roughly 200,000 unique TCR beta nucleotide sequences were sequenced per donor among a few hundred genotyped donors of the cohort, with approximately 18% of those sequences being non-productive.

The investigation overall reported the following: In vitro tests confirmed that three of the cytomegalovirus-associated TCR beta chains recognize cytomegalovirus antigens. In an earlier analysis of around 600 of the donors, most TCR beta V segments appeared in productive rearrangements about 87% or about 30% of the time, broadly matching IMGT annotations. Because some donors lacked HLA typing at each locus, the association tests relied only on the typed subset. Linkage disequilibrium might explain the correlated functional status among segregating V segments, but an unknown experimental factor could not be ruled out. The classifier was reported to diagnose cytomegalovirus status with high specificity and sensitivity in both the original and validation cohorts. In a later analysis, several top co-occurrence clusters were reported to appear linked to parvovirus B19, influenza, CMV and Epstein-Barr virus. In a later analysis, HLA-associated TCR beta chains showed more clonal expansion and lower generation probabilities than non-associated chains that were equally common. In a later analysis, the rate of TCR association differed among HLA loci, with DRB1 alleles having the most associated TCRs and HLA-C alleles having the fewest. Sequencing depth was assumed to be roughly uniform across donors in the presence/absence analyses, though that assumption may not hold. The study listed 150 to 200 TCR beta chains as associated with cytomegalovirus. Because the 87-base-pair reads could not distinguish some IMGT-functional V segments, including TRBV6-2 and TRBV6-3, those segments were excluded. Most TCR sequences were observed very rarely across donors, whereas some public TCRs were present in many individuals. According to a later analysis, most CMV-associated TCR beta chains appeared to be HLA-restricted, and the HLA associations seemed to be driven largely by CMV exposure. In a later analysis, 16,951 TCR beta sequences were associated with specific HLA alleles at a false discovery rate of 0.05. A further reported finding was that TCR beta sequences accurately predicted the HLA-A and HLA-B alleles for most subjects in the first cohort. When HLA alleles, especially DR and DQ, strongly co-occurred, TCR associations were difficult to assign to individual alleles. Compared with the roughly 700-donor mean, donors in an Asian-associated ancestry cluster had fewer N-insertions in productive TCRs, according to a later genetic analysis. Because counts were too low, approximately 15 rarely observed V segments, including chromosome 9 orphons, were excluded from the earlier analysis of 587 of the donors. A group of highly shared sequence variants was considered likely to be a technical artifact of the sequencing pipeline. V-gene and J-gene trimming of TCR beta chains was associated with a missense DCLRE1C variant in a later genetic analysis, and the association was replicated in an independent cohort. For the cohort, immune exposure information was limited to CMV serostatus. The authors suggested that the approach could potentially be extended to other disease states and immunological phenotypes. This cohort had only TCR beta chains sequenced, and the lack of alpha or paired-chain data limited which features could be detected.

Libraries were constructed by the immunoSEQ multiplex PCR assay. For the multiplex PCR, a mixture combining 60 forward primers for TCR Vbeta segments and 13 reverse primers for TCR Jbeta segments was used. Amplification of the CDR3 region of rearranged TCR beta genes was performed with a multiplex PCR assay on genomic DNA. The amplified TCR beta libraries were sequenced on the Illumina HiSeq System as 87-base-pair reads. On the authors' methods: In a later analysis, roughly 80 million unique TCR beta chains were counted across the 666 repertoires, and approximately 11 million of these chains were shared by at least two donors. To remove PCR and sequencing errors, raw reads were error-corrected and collapsed into unique sequences using a nearest-neighbor algorithm that merged closely related sequences. Alignment of CDR3 sequences to IMGT reference sequences was used to assign V, D and J gene segments. For a sequence to be retained, a match of at least six nucleotides was required to both a V gene segment and a J gene segment. Rearrangements were classified as productive when the CDR3 lacked stop codons and remained in frame with V and J, and all other rearrangements were classified as non-productive. CDR3 was defined according to IMGT convention as the region running from the second conserved V-encoded cysteine to the conserved J-encoded phenylalanine. In an earlier analysis of 500 to 650 of the donors, sequences lacking an unambiguous match to a single V gene segment were excluded. An earlier analysis of several hundred of the donors classified V segments as functional when productive rearrangements were above 56.7% and as segregating when the standard deviation between donors was above 5%. A statistical classification framework was built for diagnosing cytomegalovirus status from the catalog of TCR beta chain sequences. In a later analysis, V and J genes were assigned by comparing TCR nucleotide sequences against IMGT/GENE-DB human TR gene sequences. Using the TCRdist pipeline, a later analysis assigned CDR3 sequences along with most-parsimonious VDJ recombination scenarios. A later analysis defined each TCR beta chain by its CDR3 amino acid sequence plus V-gene family, and excluded reads lacking a unique V-gene family. A later analysis removed 592 highly shared, low-generation-probability nucleotide sequences to deal with suspected cross-contamination and a sequencing artifact. In a later analysis, a clonal expansion index for each public chain was calculated from normalized within-repertoire ranks of inferred template counts. Generation probabilities in a later analysis came from a VDJ recombination model fitted to out-of-frame rearrangements, and those results were checked against IGoR. In a later analysis, hypergeometric tests were used to score TCR-TCR, TCR-HLA and TCR-CMV co-occurrence, with a repertoire-size bias correction applied to TCR pairs. False discovery rates were estimated in a later analysis by permuting HLA or CMV assignments 20 times. In a later analysis, co-occurring TCRs were grouped with DBSCAN, and TCRdist sequence similarity was added when clustering was performed within HLA-allele-positive subsets. Co-occurrence clustering excluded repertoires with fewer than 30,000 or more than 120,000 public chains, plus five with anomalous nucleotide sharing. The table was pulled from immuneACCESS by TCRdb, which kept in-frame rearrangements only. Such tables lose some clones; where checked, under half of the loss comes from unresolved V genes, and the rest has no known cause. The V and J calls and clone size come from that table; D and trimming were worked out from the DNA. This sample holds over 130,000 clones; over 75% were observed only once. The ten largest clones capture 1.8% of the sample.

The chain is assembled from TRBV18 and TRBJ2-1, with 7 central nucleotides matching TRBD1. Material: PBMCs. This clonotype was obtained from a man aged 40-50 years in good health and CMV-seronegative. The DNA sequence is TGTGCCAGCTCCCCAGGACAGGTCCTGTTCTTC. Its translation reads: CASSPGQVLFF.